The sequence of this T cell receptor (beta chain) was determined in a study of control samples from healthy donors and cancer patients. The CDR3 runs 15 residues. The germline CDR1 and CDR2 sequences are LNHDA and SQIVND (reference sequence). V was shortened by 1 base and J by 4 bases, with 10 bases between the two germline ends. The data were produced by immunoSEQ multiplex PCR, yet TCRdb's version contains in-frame clones alone and is incomplete. The sample carries tens of thousands of clones, 85% to 95% recorded once. This receptor was identified in a woman younger than 45 in good health. The chain joins TRBV19 to TRBJ2-2; unclear D gene. The sample comprised blood. DNA of the CDR3: TGTGCCAGTAGTATAGGATCCCTCGGCACCGGGGAGCTGTTTTTT. Protein: CASSIGSLGTGELFF.